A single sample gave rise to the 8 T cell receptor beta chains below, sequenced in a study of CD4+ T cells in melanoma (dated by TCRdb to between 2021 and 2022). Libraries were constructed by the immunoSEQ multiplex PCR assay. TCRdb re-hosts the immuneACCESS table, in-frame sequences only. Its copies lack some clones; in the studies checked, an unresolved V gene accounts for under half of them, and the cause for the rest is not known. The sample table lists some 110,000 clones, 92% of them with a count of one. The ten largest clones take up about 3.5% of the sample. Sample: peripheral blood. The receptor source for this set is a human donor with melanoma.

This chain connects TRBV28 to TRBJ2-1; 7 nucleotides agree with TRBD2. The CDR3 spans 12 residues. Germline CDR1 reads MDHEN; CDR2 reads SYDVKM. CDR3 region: CATGGSYNEQFF. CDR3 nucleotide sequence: TGTGCTACGGGAGGCTCCTACAATGAGCAGTTCTTC.

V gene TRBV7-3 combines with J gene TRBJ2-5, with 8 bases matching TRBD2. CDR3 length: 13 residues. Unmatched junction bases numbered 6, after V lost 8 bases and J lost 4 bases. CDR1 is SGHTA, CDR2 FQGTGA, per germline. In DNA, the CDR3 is TGTGCCAGCTCGGGAGGGGCCAGAGAGACCCAGTACTTC. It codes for CASSGGARETQYF.

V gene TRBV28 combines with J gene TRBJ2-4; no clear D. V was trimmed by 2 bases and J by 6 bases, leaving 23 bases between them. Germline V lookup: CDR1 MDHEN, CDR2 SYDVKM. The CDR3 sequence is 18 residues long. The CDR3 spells CASSLRIIPIGSGNIQYF. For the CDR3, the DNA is TGTGCCAGCAGTTTAAGAATAATCCCAATAGGGTCCGGAAACATTCAGTACTTC.

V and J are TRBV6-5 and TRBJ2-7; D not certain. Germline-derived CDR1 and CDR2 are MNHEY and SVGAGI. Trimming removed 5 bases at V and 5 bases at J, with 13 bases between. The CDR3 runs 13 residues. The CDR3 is CASSPRGPHEQYF. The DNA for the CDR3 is TGTGCCAGCAGTCCGAGAGGCCCCCACGAGCAGTACTTC.

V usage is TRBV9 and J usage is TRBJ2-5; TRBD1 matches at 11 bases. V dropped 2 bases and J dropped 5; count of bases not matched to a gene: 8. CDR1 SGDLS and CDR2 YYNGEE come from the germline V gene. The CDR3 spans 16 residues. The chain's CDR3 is CASSVIGQGAGETQYF. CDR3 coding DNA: TGTGCCAGCAGCGTGATAGGACAGGGGGCCGGGGAGACCCAGTACTTC.

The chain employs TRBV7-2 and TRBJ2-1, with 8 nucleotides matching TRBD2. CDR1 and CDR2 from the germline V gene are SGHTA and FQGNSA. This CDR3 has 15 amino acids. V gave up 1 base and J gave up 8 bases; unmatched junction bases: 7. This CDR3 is CASSLEAGEWYEQFF. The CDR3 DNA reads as TGTGCCAGCAGCTTAGAAGCGGGAGAGTGGTATGAGCAGTTCTTC.

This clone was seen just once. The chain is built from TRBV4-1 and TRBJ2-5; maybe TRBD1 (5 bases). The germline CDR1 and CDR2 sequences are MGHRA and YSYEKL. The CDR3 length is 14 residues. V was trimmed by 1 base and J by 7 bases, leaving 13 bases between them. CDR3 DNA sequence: TGCGCCAGCAGCCAAGCCTTGGGGCCGGGGACCCAGTACTTC. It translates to CASSQALGPGTQYF.

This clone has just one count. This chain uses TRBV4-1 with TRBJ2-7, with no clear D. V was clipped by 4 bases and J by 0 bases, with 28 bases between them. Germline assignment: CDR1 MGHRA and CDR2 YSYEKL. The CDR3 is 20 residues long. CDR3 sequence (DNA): TGCGCCAGCAGCCTATCCTGGACCCAGCGTTCCTACCATTCCTCCTACGAGCAGTACTTC. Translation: CASSLSWTQRSYHSSYEQYF.